This T cell receptor beta chain was found in a study of post-analysis software for immune sequencing data. TCR beta cDNA libraries had unique molecular identifiers. TCRdb used MiXCR to reprocess the PCR reads, holding one entry per CDR3 protein. This sample carries roughly 430,000 distinct CDR3 sequences, 30% to 40% of them seen once, and the ten largest clones take 6.5% to 8%. Concerning this clonotype itself: Its target is unknown. A read error may account for a junction end that differs from germline.

Findings of the study overall: Included in a set of roughly five TRBV segments more frequent in patients than controls were TRBV5-6, TRBV5-1 and TRBV20-1.

The germline V gene encodes CDR1 SGHVS and CDR2 FNYEAQ. The CDR3 spans 12 residues. This chain joins TRBV7-6 and TRBJ1-1; D ambiguous. This receptor was taken from a girl aged 2 to 10 with multiple sclerosis. The sequenced sample consisted of blood. The CDR3 reads CANSLFGAEAFF. In nucleotides, the CDR3 is TGTGCCAACAGCTTATTCGGCGCTGAAGCTTTCTTT.